These 3 T cell receptor beta chains were sequenced from one sample in a study of CD8+CD57+ T cells in acquired aplastic anemia. TCR beta VDJ and CDR3 profiling used genomic DNA as template. MiXCR was run by TCRdb on the reads, yielding one entry per CDR3 protein. This sample carries approximately 130,000 distinct CDR3 sequences, approximately 61% of them seen once, and the ten largest clones take around 29%. For sequencing, patients were chosen who had shown expansion of CD8+CD57+ cells by flow cytometry. Sequenced input: sorted CD4+, CD8+, or CD8+CD57+ T cells (not recorded which) from PBMCs. The source of these receptors is a human donor with aplastic anemia.

V and J are TRBV7-9 and TRBJ2-7, with D possibly called TRBD1 or TRBD2 (5 bases each). CDR3 length: 13 residues. The V and J ends lost 4 bases and 4 bases respectively, with 11 bases between them. CDR1 is SEHNR and CDR2 is FQNEAQ in the germline V gene (reference sequence). In nucleotides, the CDR3 is TGTGCCAGCAGCTCCGGGACCATTTACGAGCAGTACTTC. Its protein product is CASSSGTIYEQYF. The full variable domain, completed using reference TRBV7-9 and TRBJ2-7, is DTGVSQNPRHKITKRGQNVTFRCDPISEHNRLYWYRQTLGQGPEFLTYFQNEAQLEKSRLLSDRFSAERPKGSFSTLEIQRTEQGDSAMYLCASSSGTIYEQYFGPGTRLTVT.

This clonotype was seen at least ten times. The chain recombines TRBV11-2 with TRBJ1-6, with no clear D. CDR1 and CDR2 (germline): SGHAT, FQNNGV. The germline V and J ends were trimmed by 3 bases and 0 bases, with 9 bases remaining between them. CDR3 length: 16 residues. CDR3 sequence: CASSFSGSSYNSPLHF. The CDR3, as DNA: TGTGCCAGCAGCTTTTCTGGGAGCTCCTATAATTCACCCCTCCACTTT.

V usage is TRBV10-1 and J usage is TRBJ1-5; D is unresolved. The CDR3 totals 14 residues. V was shortened by 8 bases and J by 0 bases, with 11 bases between the two germline ends. Germline lookup yields CDR1 WNHNN and CDR2 SYGVQD (reference sequence). The CDR3 spells CASPVCYSNQPQHF. CDR3 coding DNA: TGCGCCAGCCCAGTATGTTATAGCAATCAGCCCCAGCATTTT.